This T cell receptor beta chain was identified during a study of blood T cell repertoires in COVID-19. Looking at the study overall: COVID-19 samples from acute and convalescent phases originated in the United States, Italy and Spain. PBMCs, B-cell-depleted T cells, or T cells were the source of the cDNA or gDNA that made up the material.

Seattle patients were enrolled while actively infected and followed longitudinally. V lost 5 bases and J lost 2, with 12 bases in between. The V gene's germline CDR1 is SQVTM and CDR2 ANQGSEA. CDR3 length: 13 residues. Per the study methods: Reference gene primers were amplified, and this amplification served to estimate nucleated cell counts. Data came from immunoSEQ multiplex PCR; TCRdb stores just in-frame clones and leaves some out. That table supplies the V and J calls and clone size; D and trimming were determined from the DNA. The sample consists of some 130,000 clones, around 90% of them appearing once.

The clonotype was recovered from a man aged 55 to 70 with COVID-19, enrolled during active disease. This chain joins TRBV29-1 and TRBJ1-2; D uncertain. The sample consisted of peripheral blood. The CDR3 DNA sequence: TGCAGCGTTATCGGGGAGGGCAACTATGGCTACACCTTC. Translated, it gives CSVIGEGNYGYTF.